This TCR beta chain was obtained from a study of blood T cell repertoires in COVID-19 (dated by TCRdb to the early 2020s). Background for the entire study: The collaborator samples originated in the United States, Italy and Spain and spanned the acute and convalescent phases of COVID-19. Where HLA class I and class II types were available, the types were taken from metadata supplied by the sample provider, not from assay-based typing. The prospective study material was composed of cDNA or gDNA derived from T cells, B-cell-depleted T cells, or PBMCs. Nearly every sample came with metadata listing a de-identified subject ID, COVID-19 status, age in years and sex. The dataset comprised deeply sampled blood TCRbeta repertoires from subjects exposed to, actively infected with, or recovered from COVID-19. Samples were obtained from the ongoing ImmuneRACE study (first 160 participants) and from 1,000 to 1,500 subjects provided by 6 global collaborators. The repertoires were released in a freely available public database meant as a resource for research on the immune response to SARS-CoV-2. Here is what the overall study found, with its caveats: The amount of clinical and demographic metadata varied by source and participant and was provided uncurated.

Germline trimming amounts to 7 bases on V and 2 bases on J, with 4 as the count of junction bases outside the gene matches. For CDR1 and CDR2, the germline V gene lists MDHEN and SYDVKM. Spanning cysteine to phenylalanine, the CDR3 consists of 13 amino acids. CDR3 DNA is the only sequence kept; it has 39 bases, read in frame from the first base. TCRbeta CDR3 regions were amplified from genomic DNA using the immunoSEQ Assay, a bias-controlled multiplex PCR. The paper's processing steps were these. The number of nucleated cells in each sample was estimated from the amplification of reference gene primers within the assay. To quantify the absolute abundance of each unique TCRbeta CDR3 rearrangement, sequence reads were collapsed and filtered. Productive Simpson clonality was computed per sample as the square root of Simpson's diversity index over productive rearrangements. Not all clones reach the TCRdb copy of this immuneACCESS table, which keeps in-frame sequences only. Checked studies attribute under half of the gap to unresolved V genes and leave the rest unexplained. The V and J calls and clone size were taken over from that table, and D and trimming were inferred from the DNA. Counted in this sample were over 110,000 clones; 81% of them appeared once. Jointly, the top ten make up about 7.5% of the sample.

The collaborating institutions used their own protocols to collect whole blood in K2EDTA tubes. For TCRbeta analysis, collaborator samples were shipped as frozen whole blood, as isolated PBMCs, or as DNA extracted from either sample type. Notes on this clone: Its antigen has not been determined. Per-base qualities were not stored, and no clone one base away is much larger.

The sequence was obtained from a human donor in a cohort sampled during active COVID-19. The rearranged chain carries TRBV28 and TRBJ2-7; 8 bases in the junction line up with TRBD1. Sequencing was carried out using peripheral blood. The nucleotides read TGTGCCAGCATGGACAGGGCCACCTACGAGCAGTACTTC. The encoded protein is CASMDRATYEQYF.